Here is one T cell receptor (beta chain) with its context. What it binds is unknown. The primer mix had 60 Vbeta and 13 Jbeta primers. TCRdb keeps only in-frame clones here, not all; method: immunoSEQ multiplex PCR. The sample shows over 150,000 clones, approximately 80% of them seen only once. This sample was taken from a study of cytomegalovirus exposure and HLA in healthy donors. General study points: Most TCR sequences were rare, but some public TCRs occurred in many donors.

Trimming pared 9 bases from V and 9 bases from J, leaving 15 bases between. Per germline, CDR1 LNHDA and CDR2 SQIVND (reference sequence). The CDR3 spans 12 residues. The receptor comes from a woman between 25 and 40 years old in good health and CMV-seronegative. Source material: PBMCs. The gene calls are TRBV19 and TRBJ1-5; no firm D call. CDR3: CASTPGERPQHF. In DNA, the CDR3 is TGTGCCAGCACCCCAGGTGAGAGGCCCCAGCATTTT. The entire variable domain, with the rest obtained from reference TRBV19 and TRBJ1-5, is as follows: DGGITQSPKYLFRKEGQNVTLSCEQNLNHDAMYWYRQDPGQGLRLIYYSQIVNDFQKGDIAEGYSVSREKKESFPLTVTSAQKNPTAFYLCASTPGERPQHFGDGTRLSIL.